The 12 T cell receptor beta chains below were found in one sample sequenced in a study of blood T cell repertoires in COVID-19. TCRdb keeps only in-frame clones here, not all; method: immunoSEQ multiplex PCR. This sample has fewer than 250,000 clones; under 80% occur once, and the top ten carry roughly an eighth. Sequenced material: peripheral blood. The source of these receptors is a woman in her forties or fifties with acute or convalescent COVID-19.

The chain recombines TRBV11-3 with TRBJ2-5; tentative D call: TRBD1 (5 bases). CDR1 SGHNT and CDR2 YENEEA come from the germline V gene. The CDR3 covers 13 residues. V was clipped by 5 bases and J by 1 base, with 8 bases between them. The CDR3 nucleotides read TGTGCCAGCAGCAAGACAGTCCAAGAGACCCAGTACTTC. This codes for CASSKTVQETQYF.

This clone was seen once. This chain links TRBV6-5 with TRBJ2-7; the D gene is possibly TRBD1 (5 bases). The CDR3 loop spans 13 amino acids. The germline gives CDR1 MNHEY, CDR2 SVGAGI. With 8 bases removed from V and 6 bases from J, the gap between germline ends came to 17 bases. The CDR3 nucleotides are TGTGCCAGCGGGCACCTGGGGCAGGCCGAGCAGTACTTC. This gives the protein CASGHLGQAEQYF.

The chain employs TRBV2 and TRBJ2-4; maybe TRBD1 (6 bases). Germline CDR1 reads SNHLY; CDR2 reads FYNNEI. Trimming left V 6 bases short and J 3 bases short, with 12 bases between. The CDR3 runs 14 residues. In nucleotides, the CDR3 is TGTGCCAGCAGGAAACAGGGCAACAAAAACATTCAGTACTTC. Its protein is CASRKQGNKNIQYF.

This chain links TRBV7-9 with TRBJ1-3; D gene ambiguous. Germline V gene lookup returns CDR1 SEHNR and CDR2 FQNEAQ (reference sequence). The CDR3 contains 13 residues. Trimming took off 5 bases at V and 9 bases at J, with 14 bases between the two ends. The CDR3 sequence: CASSPSQQITIYF. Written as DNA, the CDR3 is TGTGCCAGCAGCCCTTCACAACAGATCACCATATATTTT.

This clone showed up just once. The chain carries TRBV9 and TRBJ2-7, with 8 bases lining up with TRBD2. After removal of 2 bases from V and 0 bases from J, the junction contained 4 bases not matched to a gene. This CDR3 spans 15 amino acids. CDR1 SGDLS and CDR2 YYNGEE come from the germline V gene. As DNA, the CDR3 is TGTGCCAGCAGCGTGACTAGCGTTAGCTCCTACGAGCAGTACTTC. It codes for CASSVTSVSSYEQYF.

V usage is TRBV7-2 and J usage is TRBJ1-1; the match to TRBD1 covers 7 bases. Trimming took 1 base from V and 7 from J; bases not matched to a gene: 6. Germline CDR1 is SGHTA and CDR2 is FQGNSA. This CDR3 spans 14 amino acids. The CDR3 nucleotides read TGTGCCAGCAGCTTAGGGGCAGGGGGTGGTGAAGCTTTCTTT. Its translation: CASSLGAGGGEAFF.

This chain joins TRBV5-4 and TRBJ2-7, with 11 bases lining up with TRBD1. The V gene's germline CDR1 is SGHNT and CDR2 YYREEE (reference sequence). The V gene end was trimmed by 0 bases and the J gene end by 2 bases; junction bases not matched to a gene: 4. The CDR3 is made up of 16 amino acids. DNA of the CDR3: TGTGCCAGCAGCTTGGGGGGACAGGGGGGAGCCTACGAGCAGTACTTC. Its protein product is CASSLGGQGGAYEQYF. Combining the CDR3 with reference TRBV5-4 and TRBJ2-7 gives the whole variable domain ETGVTQSPTHLIKTRGQQVTLRCSSQSGHNTVSWYQQALGQGPQFIFQYYREEENGRGNFPPRFSGLQFPNYSSELNVNALELDDSALYLCASSLGGQGGAYEQYFGPGTRLTVT.

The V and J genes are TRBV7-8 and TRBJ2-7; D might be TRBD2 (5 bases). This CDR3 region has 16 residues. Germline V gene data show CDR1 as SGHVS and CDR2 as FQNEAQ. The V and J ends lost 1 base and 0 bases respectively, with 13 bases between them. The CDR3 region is CASSLVIPGSSYEQYF. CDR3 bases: TGTGCCAGCAGCTTAGTAATCCCGGGGAGCTCCTACGAGCAGTACTTC.

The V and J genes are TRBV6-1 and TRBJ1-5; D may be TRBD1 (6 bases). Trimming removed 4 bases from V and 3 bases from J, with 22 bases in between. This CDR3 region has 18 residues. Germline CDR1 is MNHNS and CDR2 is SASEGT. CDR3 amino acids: CASSAQGSRGANNQPQHF. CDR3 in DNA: TGTGCCAGCAGTGCCCAAGGGTCCAGGGGTGCTAACAATCAGCCCCAGCATTTT.

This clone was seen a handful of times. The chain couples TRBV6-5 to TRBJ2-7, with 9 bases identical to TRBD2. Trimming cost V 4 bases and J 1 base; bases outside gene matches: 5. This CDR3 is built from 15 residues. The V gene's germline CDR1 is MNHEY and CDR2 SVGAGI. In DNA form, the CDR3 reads TGTGCCAGCAGTTCGTCTAGCGGGAAATCCTACGAGCAGTACTTC. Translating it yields CASSSSSGKSYEQYF.

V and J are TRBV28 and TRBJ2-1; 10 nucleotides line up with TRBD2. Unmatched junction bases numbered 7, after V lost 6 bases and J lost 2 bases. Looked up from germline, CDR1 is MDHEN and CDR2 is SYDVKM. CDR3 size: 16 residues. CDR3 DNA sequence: TGTGCCAGCAGGCGCACTAGCGGGGCCCCCTACAATGAGCAGTTCTTC. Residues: CASRRTSGAPYNEQFF.

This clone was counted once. CDR3 nucleotide sequence: TGTGCCAGTAAAAGCTCGGACAGAAACTATGGCTACACCTTC. Protein product: CASKSSDRNYGYTF. The V and J genes are TRBV19 and TRBJ1-2; perhaps TRBD1 as D (6 bases). This CDR3 is 14 amino acids long. The V end lost 7 bases, the J end lost 2 bases, and 14 bases lay between the germline ends. The V gene's germline CDR1 is LNHDA and CDR2 SQIVND (reference sequence).